The rows below give T cell receptor beta chains drawn from one sample of a study of CD8+CD57+ T cells in acquired aplastic anemia. One entry per CDR3 protein results from TCRdb running MiXCR on the reads. Altogether hundreds of thousands of distinct CDR3 sequences are present, roughly 53% being singletons, with the ten largest covering nearly 20%. The source material was sorted CD4+, CD8+, or CD8+CD57+ T cells (not recorded which) from PBMCs. The receptors shown here come from a human donor with aplastic anemia. CDR3s include the opening cysteine and the closing phenylalanine or tryptophan. Each record gives: J gene, clone size, V gene, D gene, CDR3 DNA, CDR3 protein. The D gene is left open where the match is weak. Not all rows give a size; the values are once, few, many and, for expanded clones, a class.

TRBJ1-2	many	TRBV20-1	.	TGCAGTGCTAGATCCGAGGGTGGGGCTGATGGATACTATGGCTACACCTTC	CSARSEGGADGYYGYTF
TRBJ2-3	many	TRBV9	.	TGTGCCAGCTCTCGGTTAGGGCTAGCCGCTACTAGCACAGATACGCAGTATTTT	CASSRLGLAATSTDTQYF
TRBJ2-7	.	TRBV14	.	TGTGCCAGCAGCCCGGCGGACTTC	CASSPADF
TRBJ1-4	many	TRBV9	TRBD1	TGTGCCAGCAGCGAAGGACAGGGGACGACTAATGAAAAACTGTTTTTT	CASSEGQGTTNEKLFF
TRBJ1-5	once	TRBV7-8	.	TGTGCCAGCAGCTCTGACAGGCAGGGGCTAAGGCAGCCCCAGCATTTT	CASSSDRQGLRQPQHF
TRBJ2-1	few	TRBV7-7	TRBD2	TGTGCCAGCAGCTTAGTGCGGGAGGGCCTGGGGAATGAGCAGTTCTTC	CASSLVREGLGNEQFF
TRBJ2-7	many	TRBV7-6	TRBD1	TGTGCCAGTAGTCCAGGGGGCCATCTGGCCTACGAGCAGTACTTC	CASSPGGHLAYEQYF
TRBJ1-1	few	TRBV28	.	TGTGCCAGCAGACCCTTCCTCCAGGGCTTGGAGAAAGCTTTCTTT	CASRPFLQGLEKAFF
TRBJ2-3	.	TRBV20-1	.	TGCAGTGCTAGAATACAGTCGGGGAGGAGAGATACGCAGTATTTT	CSARIQSGRRDTQYF
TRBJ1-6	.	TRBV11-2	.	TGTGCCAGCAGCGGGCCCCGGGGGTCCTATAATTCACCCCTCCACTTT	CASSGPRGSYNSPLHF
TRBJ2-7	.	TRBV6-6	.	TGTGCCAGCAGCCACAGGGAGTACGAGCAGTACTTC	CASSHREYEQYF
TRBJ1-5	.	TRBV29-1	.	TGCAGCGTCGAGTCGGTAGGGGGTCAGCCCCAGCATTTT	CSVESVGGQPQHF
TRBJ1-1	many	TRBV4-1	TRBD1	TGCGCCAGCAGCCAAGGCGAGACAGGGTGGACTGAAGCTTTCTTT	CASSQGETGWTEAFF
TRBJ2-2	.	TRBV19	.	TGTGCCACCCCCTCCTCGAACACCGGGGAGCTGTTTTTT	CATPSSNTGELFF
TRBJ2-3	many	TRBV20-1	TRBD1	TGCAGTGCTAGAGACAGGGGGAGCACAGATACGCAGTATTTT	CSARDRGSTDTQYF
TRBJ2-1	.	TRBV20-1	.	TGCAGTGCTATGAGGGACATTTACAATGAGCAGTTCTTC	CSAMRDIYNEQFF
TRBJ2-5	.	TRBV6-5	.	TGTGCCAGCAGTTGGAACTCGAAAGGCAGGAAGACCCAGTACTTC	CASSWNSKGRKTQYF
TRBJ1-2	.	TRBV28	.	TGTGCCAGCAGGAAGGTTTCTAACTATGGCTACACCTTC	CASRKVSNYGYTF
TRBJ2-7	few	TRBV7-8	.	TGTGCCAGCAGCTTAGTTGGGGCCGGGGTAGACGAGCAGTACTTC	CASSLVGAGVDEQYF
TRBJ2-3	many	TRBV9	.	TGTGCCAGCAGCGTCCTTGGGGGGAGTACAGATACGCAGTATTTT	CASSVLGGSTDTQYF
TRBJ2-3	.	TRBV7-9	TRBD1	TGTGCCAGCAGCTTTTGGGACAGGGATACAGATACGCAGTATTTT	CASSFWDRDTDTQYF
TRBJ2-7	.	TRBV5-5	TRBD1	TGTGCCAGCAGCCGCACTACCGGGACAGGCTACGAGCAGTACTTC	CASSRTTGTGYEQYF
TRBJ1-1	.	TRBV15	.	TGTGCCACCAGCAGACCTGGGAACACTGAAGCTTTCTTT	CATSRPGNTEAFF
TRBJ2-3	many	TRBV2	TRBD2	TGTGCCAGCAGTCGAAGGACTAGCGGGGGGGCCAGGACTAGCACAGATACGCAGTATTTT	CASSRRTSGGARTSTDTQYF
TRBJ1-2	.	TRBV20-1	.	TGCAGTTCCGATGGCTACACCTTC	CSSDGYTF
TRBJ2-1	.	TRBV15	TRBD2	TGTGCCACCAGCAGCCGGACTAGCGGGGGGGGTGACTACAATGAGCAGTTCTTC	CATSSRTSGGGDYNEQFF
TRBJ2-1	few	TRBV7-9	.	TGTGCCAGCATGGGCCTTAGCTCCTACAATGAGCAGTTCTTC	CASMGLSSYNEQFF
TRBJ2-7	.	TRBV19	.	TGTGCCAGTAGTAGAAAAACAGGGGGGGACTACGAGCAGTACTTC	CASSRKTGGDYEQYF
TRBJ2-7	many	TRBV29-1	.	TGCAGCGCCGCCGTCCAGGGCACAGCGCGGTCCGACGAGCAGTACTTC	CSAAVQGTARSDEQYF
TRBJ2-7	many	TRBV6-6	.	TGTGCCAGCAGCCCCGACAGGTTCTACGAGCAGTACTTC	CASSPDRFYEQYF
TRBJ1-5	many	TRBV5-1	.	TGCGCCAGCAGCTTGGGGGCAGGGAATCAGCCCCAGCATTTT	CASSLGAGNQPQHF
TRBJ2-2	many	TRBV6-1	.	TGTGCCTGCCAGATCGGACGGATGAACACCGGGGAGCTGTTTTTT	CACQIGRMNTGELFF
TRBJ2-7	few	TRBV7-7	.	TGTGCTAGCAGCCCGGGCGCAGGGACGGACGAGCAGTACTTC	CASSPGAGTDEQYF
TRBJ2-7	few	TRBV7-9	.	TGTGCCAGCAGCTTGATAGGGGAGGTTTACGAGCAGTACTTC	CASSLIGEVYEQYF
TRBJ1-1	.	TRBV6-5	.	TGTGCCAGCAGTTTCGTACAGGGAATTGAAGCTTTCTTT	CASSFVQGIEAFF
TRBJ2-5	.	TRBV15	TRBD2	TGTGCCACCAGCAGTGAAGCGGGACTAGGACAAGAGACCCAGTACTTC	CATSSEAGLGQETQYF
TRBJ2-7	many	TRBV5-1	TRBD1	TGCGCCAGCAGCTTGGGAGGGACAGGGAACTACGAGCAGTACTTC	CASSLGGTGNYEQYF
TRBJ2-5	many	TRBV24-1	.	TGTGCCACCAGTGATAGGGGATCCCAAGAGACCCAGTACTTC	CATSDRGSQETQYF
TRBJ1-5	.	TRBV20-1	.	TGCAGTGCTAAAGGCAGTGGGATATGGGGCAATCAGCCCCAGCATTTT	CSAKGSGIWGNQPQHF
TRBJ2-3	few	TRBV7-2	TRBD2	TGTGCCAGCAGCTTAGGGCTAGCGGGGCGCACAGATACGCAGTATTTT	CASSLGLAGRTDTQYF
TRBJ1-5	.	TRBV7-9	.	TGTGCCAGCAGCCGCAATAGCAATCAGCCCCAGCATTTT	CASSRNSNQPQHF
TRBJ2-3	.	TRBV12-3/TRBV12-4	TRBD2	TGTGTTACAGGGACTAGCGGGGGTGATACGCAGTATTTT	CVTGTSGGDTQYF
TRBJ2-3	once	TRBV2	.	TGTGCCAGCAAGGAGGGGTCCCCCACAGATACGCAGTATTTT	CASKEGSPTDTQYF
TRBJ1-2	many	TRBV2	TRBD1	TGTGCCAGCAGCCCCGGGACAGCATTAAACTATGGCTACACCTTC	CASSPGTALNYGYTF
TRBJ2-7	.	TRBV15	TRBD1	TGTGCCACCAGCAGAGATAGGACAGGGGGGTACGAGCAGTACTTC	CATSRDRTGGYEQYF
TRBJ2-7	.	TRBV15	.	TGTGCCACCAGCAGAGATCGGGGATTCGAGCAGTACTTC	CATSRDRGFEQYF
TRBJ2-7	many	TRBV2	TRBD1	TGTGCCAGCAGCCCACGGACAGGTTACCTCTACGAGCAGTACTTC	CASSPRTGYLYEQYF
TRBJ2-2	once	TRBV7-8	TRBD2	TGTGCCAGCAGCTTAAGACTAGCGGGGTCAAAGAACACCGGGGAGCTGTTTTTT	CASSLRLAGSKNTGELFF
TRBJ2-3	.	TRBV19	.	TGTGCCAGTAGTCCCCACCTGCCCACAGATACGCAATATTTT	CASSPHLPTDTQYF
TRBJ2-3	many	TRBV20-1	TRBD2	TGCAGTGCTAGAGGAGGGGTTGCGGGGGGGGGCACAGATACGCAGTATTTT	CSARGGVAGGGTDTQYF
TRBJ1-2	.	TRBV7-8	TRBD1	TGTGCCAGCAGCCTAGGGACAGGGGATGGCTACACCTTC	CASSLGTGDGYTF
TRBJ1-2	many	TRBV19	.	TGTGCCAGTAGTACCAGACAGGCTGCAACAAGGGGCTACACCTTC	CASSTRQAATRGYTF
TRBJ2-7	.	TRBV11-2	.	TGTGCCAGCAGCCCCCAAAGGGAGCAGTACTTC	CASSPQREQYF
TRBJ1-5	.	TRBV30	.	TGTGCCTGGAGTGTACAACGGGGGAGCAATCAGCCCCAGCATTTT	CAWSVQRGSNQPQHF
TRBJ1-2	many	TRBV25-1	.	TGTGCCAGCAGGGCAAACGGGGATTATGGCTACACCTTC	CASRANGDYGYTF